This T cell receptor beta chain was profiled in a study of T-cell reconstitution after alpha-beta-depleted transplantation in children. The study's findings and limits: Alpha-beta T cells present about two months after transplant were reported to originate from several hundred expanded graft clones.

Only a few counts were recorded for this clonotype. Its antigen is unknown. It was with unique molecular identifiers that the TCRbeta library was prepared. TCRdb fed the PCR reads into MiXCR, producing one record per CDR3 protein. Found here are hundreds of thousands of distinct CDR3 sequences, 10% to 15% of them singletons; the top ten hold 0.79%. CDR3 length: 16 residues. Germline V lookup: CDR1 LNHNV, CDR2 YYDKDF (reference sequence). V lost 1 base to trimming and J lost 2 bases; unmatched junction nucleotides: 5. V and J are TRBV15 and TRBJ2-1; 7 bases align to TRBD1. The sequence derives from a girl aged 2-10 years with congenital amegakaryocytic thrombocytopenia, due to receive a stem cell transplant. The material sequenced was PBMCs, taken before TCRalphabeta/CD19-depleted stem cell transplant. DNA for the CDR3: TGTGCCACCAGCAGAGCCGGGACAGCACCCTACAATGAGCAGTTCTTC. It encodes CATSRAGTAPYNEQFF.